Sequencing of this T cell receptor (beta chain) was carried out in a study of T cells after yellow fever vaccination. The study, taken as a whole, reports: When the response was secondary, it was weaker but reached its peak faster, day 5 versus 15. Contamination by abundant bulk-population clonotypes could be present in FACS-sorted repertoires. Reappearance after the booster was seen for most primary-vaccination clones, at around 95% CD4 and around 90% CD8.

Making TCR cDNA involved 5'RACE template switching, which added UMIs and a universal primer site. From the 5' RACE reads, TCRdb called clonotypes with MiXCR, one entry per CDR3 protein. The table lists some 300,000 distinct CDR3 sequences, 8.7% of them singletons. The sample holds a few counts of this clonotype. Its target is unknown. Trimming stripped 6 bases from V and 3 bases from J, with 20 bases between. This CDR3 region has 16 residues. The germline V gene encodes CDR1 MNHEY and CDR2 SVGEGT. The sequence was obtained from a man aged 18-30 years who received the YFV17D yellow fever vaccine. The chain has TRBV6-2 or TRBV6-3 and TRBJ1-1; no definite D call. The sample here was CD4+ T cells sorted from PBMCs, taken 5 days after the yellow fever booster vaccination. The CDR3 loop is CASSLRPARLDTEAFF. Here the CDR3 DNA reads TGTGCCAGCAGCCTCCGCCCGGCCAGGTTGGACACTGAAGCTTTCTTT.